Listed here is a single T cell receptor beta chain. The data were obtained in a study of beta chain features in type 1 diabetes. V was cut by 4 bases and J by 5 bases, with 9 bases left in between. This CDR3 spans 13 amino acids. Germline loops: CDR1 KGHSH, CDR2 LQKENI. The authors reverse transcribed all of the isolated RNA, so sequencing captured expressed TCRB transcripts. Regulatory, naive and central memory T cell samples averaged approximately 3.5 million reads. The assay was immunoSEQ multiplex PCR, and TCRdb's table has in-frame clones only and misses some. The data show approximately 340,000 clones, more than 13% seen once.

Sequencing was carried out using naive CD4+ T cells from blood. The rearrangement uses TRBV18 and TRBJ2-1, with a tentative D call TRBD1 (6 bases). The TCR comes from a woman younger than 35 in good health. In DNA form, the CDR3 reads TGTGCCAGCTCACGTTACAGGGACAATGAGCAGTTCTTC. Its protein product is CASSRYRDNEQFF.